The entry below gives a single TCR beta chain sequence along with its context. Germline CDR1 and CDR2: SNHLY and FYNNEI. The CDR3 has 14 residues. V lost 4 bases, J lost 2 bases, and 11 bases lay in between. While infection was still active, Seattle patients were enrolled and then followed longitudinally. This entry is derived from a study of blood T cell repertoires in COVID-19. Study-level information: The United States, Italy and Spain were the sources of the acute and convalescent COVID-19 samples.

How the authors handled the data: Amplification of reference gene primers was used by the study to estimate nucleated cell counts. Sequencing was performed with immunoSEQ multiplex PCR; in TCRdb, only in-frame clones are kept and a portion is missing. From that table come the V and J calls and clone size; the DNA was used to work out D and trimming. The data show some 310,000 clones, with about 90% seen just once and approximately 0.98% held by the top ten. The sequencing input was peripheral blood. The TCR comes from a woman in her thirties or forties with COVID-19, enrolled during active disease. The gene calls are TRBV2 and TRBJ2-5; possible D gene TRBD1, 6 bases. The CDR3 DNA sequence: TGTGCCAGCAGTGCCGGACAGAAGCAAGAGACCCAGTACTTC. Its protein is CASSAGQKQETQYF.